The rows below give T cell receptor beta chains drawn from one sample of a study of graft-versus-host responses after intestinal transplantation. Profiling relied on immunoSEQ multiplex PCR, and the TCRdb table lists in-frame clones only, not all of them. The sample lists about 18,000 clones, 60% to 80% seen once, with about 8% in the top ten. The sequences come from ileum tissue, collected approximately 450 days after intestinal transplant. Receptors originate from a human patient who received an intestinal transplant, so some T cells may come from the graft donor. CDR3s include the opening cysteine and the closing phenylalanine or tryptophan. D genes are given only for firm matches. A row's size may be missing; if present it is once, few, many or a size class.

clone size	V gene	D gene	J gene	CDR3 DNA	CDR3 protein
-	TRBV7-3	-	TRBJ2-1	TGTGCCAGCAGCTTAGGGGCGGGGACCTACAATGAGCAGTTCTTC	CASSLGAGTYNEQFF
-	TRBV7-2	-	TRBJ1-5	TGTGCCAGCAGCTTAGGCGCCTGGAGCAATCAGCCCCAGCATTTT	CASSLGAWSNQPQHF
-	TRBV7-8	TRBD1	TRBJ1-1	TGTGCCAGCAGCCTAGACAGGGTTGGCCTGGGCACTGAAGCTTTCTTT	CASSLDRVGLGTEAFF
once	TRBV10-3	-	TRBJ1-2	TGTGCCATCAGTGGGGACTCGAACTATGGCTACACCTTC	CAISGDSNYGYTF
-	TRBV5-1	-	TRBJ2-1	TGCGCCAGCAGCTTGGGGGTAGTGAACAATGAGCAGTTCTTC	CASSLGVVNNEQFF
-	TRBV11-2	TRBD1	TRBJ2-6	TGTGCCAGCAGCGAAGCCAGGGGGCGAGGGGCCAACGTCCTGACTTTC	CASSEARGRGANVLTF
-	TRBV19	-	TRBJ2-3	TGTGCCAGTAGTACGGGCAGGAACACCGAGGGGGATACGCAGTATTTT	CASSTGRNTEGDTQYF
-	TRBV19	-	TRBJ1-1	TGTGCCAGTAGTATCCTCCGAGGGCGGCCTGAAGCTTTCTTT	CASSILRGRPEAFF
-	TRBV4-1	-	TRBJ1-4	TGCGCCAGCAGCCCTCCGGGTGGCTTAGAGAAACTGTTTTTT	CASSPPGGLEKLFF
-	TRBV7-3	-	TRBJ2-2	TGTGCCAGCTCACGACTAGGGATGAACACCGGGGAGCTGTTTTTT	CASSRLGMNTGELFF
-	TRBV23-1	TRBD1	TRBJ2-2	TGCGCCAGCAGTCAATCGAGTGGGACAGAACGCACCGGGGAGCTGTTTTTT	CASSQSSGTERTGELFF
-	TRBV2	TRBD1	TRBJ1-1	TGTGCCGGGGACAGGAACACTGAAGCTTTCTTT	CAGDRNTEAFF
few	TRBV5-4	TRBD1	TRBJ2-1	TGTGCCAGCAGCTTAGACAGGGCCTCCTACAATGAGCAGTTCTTC	CASSLDRASYNEQFF
-	TRBV10-2	TRBD1	TRBJ1-6	TGCGCCAGCAGTGATATCGACAGGGGGAATTCACCCCTCCACTTT	CASSDIDRGNSPLHF
-	TRBV11-3	-	TRBJ1-2	TGTGCCAGCAGCTTAGCCCCGGGCTATGGCTACACCTTC	CASSLAPGYGYTF
-	TRBV4-1	-	TRBJ2-3	TGCGCCAGCAGCCAAGGTGGCGGGGTATGGGATACGCAGTATTTT	CASSQGGGVWDTQYF